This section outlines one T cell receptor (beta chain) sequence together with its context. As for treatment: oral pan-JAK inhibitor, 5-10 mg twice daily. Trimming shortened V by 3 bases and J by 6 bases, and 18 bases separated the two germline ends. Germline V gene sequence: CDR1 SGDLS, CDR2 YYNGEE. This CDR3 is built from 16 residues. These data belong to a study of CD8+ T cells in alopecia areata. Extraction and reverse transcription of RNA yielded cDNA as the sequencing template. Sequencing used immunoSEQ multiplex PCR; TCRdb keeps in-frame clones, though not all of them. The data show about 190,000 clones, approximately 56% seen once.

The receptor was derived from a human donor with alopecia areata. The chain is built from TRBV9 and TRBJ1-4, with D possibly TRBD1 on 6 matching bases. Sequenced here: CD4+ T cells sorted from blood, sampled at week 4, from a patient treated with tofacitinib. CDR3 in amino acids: CASSADAGAGDEKLFF. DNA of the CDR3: TGTGCCAGCAGCGCAGACGCGGGGGCTGGGGATGAAAAACTGTTTTTT. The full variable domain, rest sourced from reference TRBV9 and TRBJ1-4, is DSGVTQTPKHLITATGQRVTLRCSPRSGDLSVYWYQQSLDQGLQFLIQYYNGEERAKGNILERFSAQQFPDLHSELNLSSLELGDSALYFCASSADAGAGDEKLFFGSGTQLSVL.